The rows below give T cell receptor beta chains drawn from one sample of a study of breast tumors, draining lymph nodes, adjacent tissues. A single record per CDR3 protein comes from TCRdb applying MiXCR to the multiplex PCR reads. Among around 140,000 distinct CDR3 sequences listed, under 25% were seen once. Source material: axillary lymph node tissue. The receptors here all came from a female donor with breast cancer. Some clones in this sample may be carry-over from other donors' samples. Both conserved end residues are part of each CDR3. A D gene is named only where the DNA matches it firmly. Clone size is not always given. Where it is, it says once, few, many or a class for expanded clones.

CASSLDGSAYNEQFF	TGTGCCAGCAGCTTAGATGGTAGCGCCTACAATGAGCAGTTCTTC	TRBJ2-1	many	15	TRBV7-2	.
CASSDGQGSNTGELFF	TGTGCCAGCAGCGATGGACAGGGCTCGAACACCGGGGAGCTGTTTTTT	TRBJ2-2	many	16	TRBV9	TRBD1
CSARDLSGGRRTSTDTQYF	TGCAGTGCTAGAGATCTCTCGGGGGGACGGAGGACTAGCACAGATACGCAGTATTTT	TRBJ2-3	many	19	TRBV20-1	TRBD2
CASSVPGTSYEQYF	TGCGCCAGCAGTGTCCCGGGGACCTCCTACGAGCAGTACTTC	TRBJ2-7	many	14	TRBV10-2	.
CATSEQGPNQPQHF	TGTGCCACGTCGGAACAGGGCCCCAATCAGCCCCAGCATTTT	TRBJ1-5	many	14	TRBV19	.
CASSLTGVPSGNTIYF	TGTGCCAGCAGTTTGACAGGGGTCCCCTCTGGAAACACCATATATTTT	TRBJ1-3	few	16	TRBV28	TRBD1
CASSQVLRTSGSLADTQYF	TGCGCCAGCAGCCAAGTCCTTCGGACTAGCGGGAGTCTCGCAGATACGCAGTATTTT	TRBJ2-3	many	19	TRBV4-1	TRBD2
CSARGRNDNEQFF	TGCAGTGCTAGGGGTCGTAATGACAATGAGCAGTTCTTC	TRBJ2-1	many	13	TRBV20-1	.
CASRQNPRPGANEQYF	TGTGCCAGCAGACAAAACCCCCGGCCGGGAGCAAACGAGCAGTACTTC	TRBJ2-7	.	16	TRBV28	.
CASSPGSGETQYF	TGTGCCAGCTCCCCCGGGAGTGGAGAGACCCAGTACTTC	TRBJ2-5	many	13	TRBV6-5	.
CASSSPHRDRAAEQYF	TGTGCCAGCAGTTCGCCCCACCGGGACAGGGCAGCCGAGCAGTACTTC	TRBJ2-7	many	16	TRBV6-5	TRBD1
CASSRGLDEKLFF	TGTGCCAGCAGTCGGGGGCTAGATGAAAAACTGTTTTTT	TRBJ1-4	few	13	TRBV28	.
CASSLWSGSVHEQYF	TGTGCCAGCAGCTTATGGAGCGGTAGCGTCCACGAGCAGTACTTC	TRBJ2-7	many	15	TRBV13	.
CASSRQQGYEQYF	TGTGCCAGTAGTAGACAACAGGGATACGAGCAGTACTTC	TRBJ2-7	many	13	TRBV19	.
CAWTHGGNTIYF	TGTGCCTGGACCCATGGGGGAAACACCATATATTTT	TRBJ1-3	.	12	TRBV30	.
CASSFEGLGIEQFF	TGTGCCAGCAGTTTTGAGGGACTAGGGATTGAGCAGTTCTTC	TRBJ2-1	.	14	TRBV27	TRBD2
CAISEAAVAEAFF	TGTGCCATCAGTGAGGCGGCGGTCGCTGAAGCTTTCTTT	TRBJ1-1	.	13	TRBV10-3	.
CASRQRTSNSPLHF	TGTGCCAGCAGGCAGCGGACCAGCAATTCACCCCTCCACTTT	TRBJ1-6	many	14	TRBV2	.
CASSIRGPQTSGSGNEQFF	TGTGCCAGTAGTATACGGGGACCGCAGACTAGCGGGAGTGGCAATGAGCAGTTCTTC	TRBJ2-1	once	19	TRBV19	TRBD2
CASSLGETSGRAGMDTQYF	TGCGCCAGCAGCTTGGGGGAAACTAGCGGGAGGGCCGGAATGGATACGCAGTATTTT	TRBJ2-3	many	19	TRBV5-1	TRBD2
CASSLEGQALF	TGTGCCAGCAGCTTGGAGGGACAGGCCCTCTTC	TRBJ2-7	.	11	TRBV7-9	TRBD1
CASSLFGGSPLHF	TGTGCCAGCAGTTTATTCGGAGGTTCACCCCTCCACTTT	TRBJ1-6	.	13	TRBV27	.
CASSVYEQYF	TGTGCCAGCAGCGTTTACGAGCAGTACTTC	TRBJ2-7	many	10	TRBV5-8	.
CASSEDRGTGYEQYF	TGTGCCAGCAGTGAAGACAGGGGTACGGGGTACGAGCAGTACTTC	TRBJ2-7	once	15	TRBV6-1	TRBD1
CASSLWGLAQETQYF	TGTGCCAGCAGTTTATGGGGCCTTGCCCAAGAGACCCAGTACTTC	TRBJ2-5	few	15	TRBV28	.
CASKIQGAGQPQHF	TGTGCCAGTAAAATACAGGGAGCGGGGCAGCCCCAGCATTTT	TRBJ1-5	many	14	TRBV19	.
CASSLDTGWEQFF	TGTGCCAGCAGCTTAGATACGGGGTGGGAGCAGTTCTTC	TRBJ2-1	many	13	TRBV13	.
CAWSVTGVYEQYF	TGTGCCTGGAGTGTCACCGGGGTCTACGAGCAGTACTTC	TRBJ2-7	.	13	TRBV30	.
CAIRPTGTDTQYF	TGTGCCATCAGACCGACAGGGACAGATACGCAGTATTTT	TRBJ2-3	many	13	TRBV10-3	TRBD1
CASSMSLGADREQYF	TGTGCCAGTAGTATGTCCTTAGGAGCAGACAGGGAGCAGTACTTC	TRBJ2-7	many	15	TRBV19	.
CASRYRGSSSYNEQFF	TGTGCCAGCAGATACAGGGGTTCTAGCTCCTACAATGAGCAGTTCTTC	TRBJ2-1	.	16	TRBV28	TRBD1
CAWNWQGGTDTQYF	TGTGCCTGGAATTGGCAGGGGGGCACAGATACGCAGTATTTT	TRBJ2-3	many	14	TRBV30	TRBD1
CSASLTGRSGETQYF	TGCAGTGCTAGCTTGACAGGGAGGAGTGGGGAGACCCAGTACTTC	TRBJ2-5	many	15	TRBV20-1	.
CASYTSSYEQYF	TGTGCCAGCTACACGAGCTCCTACGAGCAGTACTTC	TRBJ2-7	many	12	TRBV27	.
CASSGLAGGFYEQYF	TGTGCCAGCAGTGGACTAGCGGGGGGATTCTACGAGCAGTACTTC	TRBJ2-7	few	15	TRBV6-1	TRBD2